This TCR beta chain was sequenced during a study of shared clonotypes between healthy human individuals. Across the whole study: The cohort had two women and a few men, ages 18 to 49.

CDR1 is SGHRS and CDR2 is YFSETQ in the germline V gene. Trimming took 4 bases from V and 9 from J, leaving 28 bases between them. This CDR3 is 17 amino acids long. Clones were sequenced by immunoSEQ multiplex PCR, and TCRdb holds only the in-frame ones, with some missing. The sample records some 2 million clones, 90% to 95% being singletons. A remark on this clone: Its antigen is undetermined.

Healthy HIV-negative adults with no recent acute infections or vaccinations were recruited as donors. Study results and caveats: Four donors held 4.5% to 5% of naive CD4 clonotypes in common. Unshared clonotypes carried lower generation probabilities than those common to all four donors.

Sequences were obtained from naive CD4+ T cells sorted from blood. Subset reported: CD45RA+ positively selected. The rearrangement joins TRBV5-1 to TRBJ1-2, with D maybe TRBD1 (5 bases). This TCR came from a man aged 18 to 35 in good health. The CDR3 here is CASSPPALGALMARYTF. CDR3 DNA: TGCGCCAGCAGCCCCCCCGCACTAGGGGCCCTTATGGCTCGCTACACCTTC.